This T cell receptor beta chain was retrieved from a study of cytomegalovirus exposure and HLA in healthy donors. V gave up 4 bases and J gave up 1 base; unmatched junction bases: 5. The CDR3 sequence is 15 residues long. CDR1 is SGDLS and CDR2 is YYNGEE in the germline V gene. Primers: 60 Vbeta forward and 13 Jbeta reverse. Assay: immunoSEQ multiplex PCR; the TCRdb copy retains only in-frame clones and omits some. The table shows approximately 140,000 clones, with around 60% occurring only once. This TCR came from a woman between 55 and 75 years old in good health and CMV-seropositive. Sample: PBMCs. The chain recombines TRBV9 with TRBJ2-1, with TRBD2 matching 7 bases. This CDR3 reads CASSPRDYSYNEQFF. The CDR3 DNA reads TGTGCCAGCAGCCCTCGGGACTATTCCTACAATGAGCAGTTCTTC.